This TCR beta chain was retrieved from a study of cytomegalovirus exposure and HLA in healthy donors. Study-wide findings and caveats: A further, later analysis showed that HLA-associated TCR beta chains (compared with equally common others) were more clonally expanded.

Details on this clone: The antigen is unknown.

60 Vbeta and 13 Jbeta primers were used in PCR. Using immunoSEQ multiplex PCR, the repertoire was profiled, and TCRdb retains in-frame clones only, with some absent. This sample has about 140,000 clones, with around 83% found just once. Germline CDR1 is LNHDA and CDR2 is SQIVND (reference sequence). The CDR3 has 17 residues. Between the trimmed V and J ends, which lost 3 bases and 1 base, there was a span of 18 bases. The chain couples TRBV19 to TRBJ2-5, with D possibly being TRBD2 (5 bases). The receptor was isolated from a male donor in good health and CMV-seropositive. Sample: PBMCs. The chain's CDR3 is CASSIGVGTELQETQYF. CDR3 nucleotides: TGTGCCAGTAGTATCGGGGTTGGTACAGAGCTCCAAGAGACCCAGTACTTC.